This T cell receptor (beta chain) is from a study of blood T cell repertoires in COVID-19. The V end lost 3 bases, the J end lost 8 bases, and 11 bases lay between the germline ends. The CDR3 is 13 amino acids. CDR1 and CDR2 (germline): MGHRA, YSYEKL. Sequencing was performed with immunoSEQ multiplex PCR; in TCRdb, only in-frame clones are kept and a portion is missing. The table shows 150,000 or so clones, with 82% occurring only once. The rearrangement links TRBV4-1 to TRBJ2-1; D is unresolved. The clonotype was recovered from a woman aged 70-85 years with acute or convalescent COVID-19. Sample: peripheral blood. The CDR3 loop is CASSHPPEDEQFF. The CDR3 bases are TGCGCCAGCAGCCACCCTCCCGAGGATGAGCAGTTCTTC.